Each of the 22 T cell receptor beta chains below was sequenced from the same sample in a study of cytomegalovirus exposure and HLA in healthy donors. Using immunoSEQ multiplex PCR, the repertoire was profiled, and TCRdb retains in-frame clones only, with some absent. This table has approximately 58,000 clones, roughly 96% appearing once. Material for sequencing was PBMCs. These receptors were obtained from a woman between 18 and 29 years old in good health and CMV-seropositive.

The chain couples TRBV5-6 to TRBJ2-5; 8 bases map to TRBD2. The CDR3 is made up of 13 amino acids. The germline V gene has CDR1 SGHDT and CDR2 YYEEEE. The ends lost 3 bases at V and 5 bases at J; junction bases unmatched: 3. The CDR3 sequence: CASSSGLVETQYF. The CDR3 coding sequence is TGTGCCAGCAGCTCGGGACTAGTGGAGACCCAGTACTTC.

The rearrangement uses TRBV29-1 and TRBJ2-5, with TRBD1 matching over 7 bases. The V segment lost 1 base and the J segment 5 bases; nucleotides outside the gene matches: 10. Germline assignment: CDR1 SQVTM and CDR2 ANQGSEA. CDR3 length: 15 amino acids. CDR3 in amino acids: CSVEAPGTVEETQYF. Here the CDR3 DNA reads TGCAGCGTTGAAGCCCCCGGGACAGTCGAGGAGACCCAGTACTTC.

The DNA for the CDR3 is TGTGCCAGCAGACCGTGGGGACTAGCCTATCTGACAGGAGATACGCAGTATTTT. Its protein product is CASRPWGLAYLTGDTQYF. This chain joins TRBV28 and TRBJ2-3; 9 bases are shared with TRBD2. The germline V gene has CDR1 MDHEN and CDR2 SYDVKM. Losses at the gene ends were 6 bases for V and 5 bases for J; bases not matched to a gene: 18. This CDR3 has 18 amino acids.

The V gene is TRBV19, the J gene TRBJ2-7; TRBD1 matches 9 bases. The length of the CDR3 is 14 residues. The J segment lost 3 bases and the V segment lost 6 bases, leaving 6 bases of the junction unmatched. The germline gives CDR1 LNHDA, CDR2 SQIVND (reference sequence). CDR3 amino acids: CASRTGTGSYEQYF. CDR3 in DNA: TGTGCCAGTAGAACCGGGACAGGGAGCTACGAGCAGTACTTC.

This chain links TRBV5-1 with TRBJ2-7; D gene ambiguous. Germline-derived CDR1 and CDR2 are SGHRS and YFSETQ. This CDR3 has 14 residues. V was pared by 4 bases and J by 1 base, with 12 bases between. CDR3 in DNA: TGCGCCAGCAGCCGGATGACACTTTCCTACGAGCAGTACTTC. Its protein is CASSRMTLSYEQYF.

V usage is TRBV5-4 and J usage is TRBJ2-3; D is unresolved. Per germline, CDR1 SGHNT and CDR2 YYREEE (reference sequence). V dropped 2 bases and J dropped 3 bases, with 7 bases sitting between them. This CDR3 contains 13 residues. The CDR3 DNA reads TGTGCCAGCAGCTTCCTAGGAACAGATACGCAGTATTTT. This gives the protein CASSFLGTDTQYF.

This sequence joins TRBV21-1 and TRBJ2-7; whether TRBD1, the table's D call, matches the DNA was not checked. TRBV21-1 is a listed pseudogene. The CDR3 covers 12 residues. CDR3: CASRDRAHEQYF. The CDR3 coding sequence is TGTGCCAGCAGAGACAGGGCCCACGAGCAGTACTTC.

This chain uses TRBV11-2 with TRBJ2-3, with TRBD1 identical over 8 bases. Germline assignment: CDR1 SGHAT and CDR2 FQNNGV. V was pared by 1 base and J by 0 bases, with 12 bases of the junction left unmatched. The CDR3 is made up of 19 amino acids. The CDR3 region is CASSLVAGETGASTDTQYF. CDR3 DNA sequence: TGTGCCAGCAGCTTAGTTGCAGGGGAGACAGGGGCTAGCACAGATACGCAGTATTTT.

This clone was observed once. The chain uses TRBV2 and TRBJ1-4; possible D gene TRBD1, 5 bases. This CDR3 region has 16 residues. The germline gives CDR1 SNHLY, CDR2 FYNNEI. V lost 4 bases, J lost 7 bases, and 19 bases lay in between. The DNA for the CDR3 is TGTGCCAGCAGTGGGGACTACCCGAGGGATCTTGAAAAACTGTTTTTT. It yields the protein CASSGDYPRDLEKLFF.

This chain links TRBV28 with TRBJ2-7, with 10 positions matching TRBD1. Trimming at V came to 6 bases and at J to 4 bases, leaving 9 bases not matched to a gene. This CDR3 has 15 amino acids. Germline CDR1 reads MDHEN; CDR2 reads SYDVKM. The CDR3: CASSPVDRGGYEQYF. The CDR3 DNA sequence: TGTGCCAGCAGCCCCGTGGACAGGGGGGGGTACGAGCAGTACTTC.

The genes are TRBV27 and TRBJ2-7; 10 nucleotides agree with TRBD1. CDR1 MNHEY and CDR2 SMNVEV come from the germline V gene (reference sequence). The length of the CDR3 is 17 residues. V was pared by 2 bases and J by 2 bases, with 9 bases of the junction left unmatched. The CDR3 loop reads CASSLNLAGTGAYEQYF. The CDR3 DNA sequence: TGTGCCAGCAGTTTAAACCTTGCAGGGACAGGGGCCTACGAGCAGTACTTC.

CDR3 residues: CASSLAGGGAGNTIYF. CDR3 DNA sequence: TGTGCCAGCAGCTTAGCGGGCGGTGGGGCCGGAAACACCATATATTTT. V gene TRBV7-9 combines with J gene TRBJ1-3; TRBD1 is a possible D gene (5 bases). The CDR3 is 16 amino acids. Trimming took off 0 bases at V and 4 bases at J, with 13 bases between the two ends. Germline loops: CDR1 SEHNR, CDR2 FQNEAQ (reference sequence).

The V gene is TRBV5-1, the J gene TRBJ2-5, with TRBD1 matching over 7 bases. Germline CDR1 reads SGHRS; CDR2 reads YFSETQ. V gave up 0 bases and J gave up 2 bases; unmatched junction bases: 1. CDR3 length: 14 amino acids. The DNA of the CDR3 is TGCGCCAGCAGCTTGGAGGGACAGCAAGAGACCCAGTACTTC. It is translated as CASSLEGQQETQYF.

This sequence joins TRBV4-2 and TRBJ2-5; D remains ambiguous. V dropped 0 bases and J dropped 6 bases, with 14 bases sitting between them. This CDR3 contains 15 residues. From germline, CDR1 is LGHNA and CDR2 YNFKEQ. The CDR3 DNA sequence: TGTGCCAGCAGCCAAGATCCGCTCGCCGGTAAGACCCAGTACTTC. Protein sequence: CASSQDPLAGKTQYF.

The rearrangement uses TRBV5-1 and TRBJ2-1; no clear D gene. Germline values: CDR1 SGHRS, CDR2 YFSETQ. The length of the CDR3 is 14 residues. V lost 3 bases, J lost 5 bases, and 12 bases lay in between. CDR3 sequence (DNA): TGCGCCAGCAGCTCCACATTAACTAACAATGAGCAGTTCTTC. It yields the protein CASSSTLTNNEQFF.

The chain recombines TRBV5-1 with TRBJ2-3; 8 positions agree with TRBD2. Losses at the gene ends were 4 bases for V and 2 bases for J; bases not matched to a gene: 6. The germline V gene has CDR1 SGHRS and CDR2 YFSETQ. This CDR3 spans 15 amino acids. This CDR3 is CASSPGTSVTDTQYF. CDR3 coding DNA: TGCGCCAGCAGCCCCGGGACTAGTGTCACAGATACGCAGTATTTT.

The chain uses TRBV10-3 and TRBJ1-5; 8 bases line up with TRBD1. V shed 4 bases and J 4 bases; nucleotides not matched to a gene: 0. Germline CDR1 is ENHRY and CDR2 is SYGVKD. This CDR3 region has 13 residues. CDR3: CAISGTGNQPQHF. CDR3 coding DNA: TGTGCCATCAGTGGGACAGGGAATCAGCCCCAGCATTTT.

V usage is TRBV7-9 and J usage is TRBJ1-5; 7 bases are shared with TRBD1. The CDR3 runs to 13 residues. Unmatched junction bases numbered 6, after V lost 6 bases and J lost 7 bases. The germline CDR1 and CDR2 sequences are SEHNR and FQNEAQ (reference sequence). The CDR3: CASSHRGEQPQHF. DNA of the CDR3: TGTGCCAGCAGTCACAGGGGTGAACAGCCCCAGCATTTT.

The chain combines TRBV5-6 with TRBJ2-5; tentatively, D is TRBD1 (6 bases). V was shortened by 1 base and J by 5 bases, with 9 bases between the two germline ends. There are 13 residues in the CDR3. Germline CDR1 SGHDT, CDR2 YYEEEE. CDR3 nucleotides: TGTGCCAGCAGCTTGATGCAGGGGGAGACCCAGTACTTC. This encodes CASSLMQGETQYF.

The rearrangement links TRBV7-3 to TRBJ2-5; D is uncertain. CDR3 length equals 12 residues. Germline V lookup: CDR1 SGHTA, CDR2 FQGTGA. Between the trimmed V and J ends, which lost 2 bases and 4 bases, there was a span of 5 bases. CDR3 residues: CASSLHGETQYF. The DNA of the CDR3 is TGTGCCAGCAGCTTACACGGAGAGACCCAGTACTTC.

V usage is TRBV11-2 and J usage is TRBJ2-3; D perhaps matches TRBD2 (6 bases). There are 17 residues in the CDR3. V was pared by 1 base and J by 2 bases, with 16 bases between. The germline V gene has CDR1 SGHAT and CDR2 FQNNGV. The CDR3 nucleotides are TGTGCCAGCAGCTTAGTTGCGGGGCTTAGATCCACAGATACGCAGTATTTT. It codes for CASSLVAGLRSTDTQYF.

The chain recombines TRBV5-4 with TRBJ2-5; D is uncertain. Germline V gene sequence: CDR1 SGHNT, CDR2 YYREEE (reference sequence). The CDR3 totals 15 residues. Trimming shortened V by 0 bases and J by 1 base, and 10 bases separated the two germline ends. CDR3 in DNA: TGTGCCAGCAGCTTGGGTGCAGGCCCCCAAGAGACCCAGTACTTC. It yields the protein CASSLGAGPQETQYF. The complete variable domain, with remaining parts taken from reference TRBV5-4 and TRBJ2-5, reads ETGVTQSPTHLIKTRGQQVTLRCSSQSGHNTVSWYQQALGQGPQFIFQYYREEENGRGNFPPRFSGLQFPNYSSELNVNALELDDSALYLCASSLGAGPQETQYFGPGTRLLVL.